The 32 T cell receptor beta chains reported below all come from one sample, sequenced in a study of tumor-infiltrating lymphocytes in localized non-small cell lung cancer. Assay used: immunoSEQ multiplex PCR; TCRdb lists only in-frame clones, some missing. The profile shows more than 10,000 clones, approximately 83% of them singletons. Material for sequencing was uninvolved lung tissue not adjacent to the tumor. Receptors originate from a human donor with non-small cell lung cancer.

The chain recombines TRBV7-6 with TRBJ2-5; D gene uncertain. The CDR3 totals 13 residues. Germline loops: CDR1 SGHVS, CDR2 FNYEAQ. V was trimmed by 1 base and J by 5 bases, leaving 8 bases between them. The CDR3 here is CASSLGPAETQYF. For the CDR3, the DNA is TGTGCCAGCAGCTTAGGACCTGCGGAGACCCAGTACTTC.

The rearrangement links TRBV5-1 to TRBJ2-1; 8 bases map to TRBD1. The CDR3 has 14 residues. Germline assignment: CDR1 SGHRS and CDR2 YFSETQ. The junction had 4 bases not matched to a gene; V was cut back by 4 bases and J by 4 bases. CDR3 protein: CASSADRGYNEQFF. The CDR3 nucleotides read TGCGCCAGCAGCGCCGACAGGGGTTACAATGAGCAGTTCTTC. The full variable domain, its missing parts supplied by reference TRBV5-1 and TRBJ2-1, is KAGVTQTPRYLIKTRGQQVTLSCSPISGHRSVSWYQQTPGQGLQFLFEYFSETQRNKGNFPGRFSGRQFSNSRSEMNVSTLELGDSALYLCASSADRGYNEQFFGPGTRLTVL.

The chain uses TRBV2 and TRBJ2-1; 9 bases agree with TRBD2. V lost 1 base, J lost 7 bases, and 5 bases stayed unmatched. The germline V gene encodes CDR1 SNHLY and CDR2 FYNNEI. The CDR3 runs 15 residues. The CDR3 sequence is CASSEDSSGVNEQFF. CDR3 DNA sequence: TGTGCCAGCAGTGAAGATTCTAGCGGGGTAAATGAGCAGTTCTTC. Looking up the rest from reference TRBV2 and TRBJ2-1 gives the full variable domain: EPEVTQTPSHQVTQMGQEVILRCVPISNHLYFYWYRQILGQKVEFLVSFYNNEISEKSEIFDDQFSVERPDGSNFTLKIRSTKLEDSAMYFCASSEDSSGVNEQFFGPGTRLTVL.

The chain employs TRBV5-1 and TRBJ1-5; unclear D gene. CDR3 size: 13 residues. V was shortened by 3 bases and J by 4 bases, with 8 bases between the two germline ends. Germline V lookup: CDR1 SGHRS, CDR2 YFSETQ. The DNA for the CDR3 is TGCGCCAGCAGCTGGGATGGGAATCAGCCCCAGCATTTT. As protein: CASSWDGNQPQHF.

This sequence joins TRBV5-1 and TRBJ2-7; D unresolved. This CDR3 has 16 residues. Trimming pared 4 bases from V and 2 bases from J, leaving 19 bases between. Germline V CDR1 and CDR2: SGHRS, YFSETQ. The DNA for the CDR3 is TGCGCCAGCAGCCCCTATAATCCAGGCCCTACCTACGAGCAGTACTTC. This gives the protein CASSPYNPGPTYEQYF.

The chain employs TRBV14 and TRBJ1-2, with no clear D. Trimming stripped 2 bases from V and 2 bases from J, with 3 bases between. Germline CDR1 reads SGHDN; CDR2 reads FVKESK. This CDR3 contains 12 residues. CDR3 protein: CASSQQNYGYTF. For the CDR3, the DNA is TGTGCCAGCAGCCAACAGAACTATGGCTACACCTTC.

The chain is built from TRBV5-5 and TRBJ1-2; no clear D gene. In germline, CDR1 is SGHKS, CDR2 YYEKEE (reference sequence). There are 15 residues in the CDR3. V shed 4 bases and J shed 3 bases, with 16 bases lying between them. The CDR3 DNA reads TGTGCCAGCAGCCCCCTGCCTGAAGGGCACTATGGCTACACCTTC. This gives the protein CASSPLPEGHYGYTF.

V usage is TRBV28 and J usage is TRBJ2-7, with 7 nucleotides matching TRBD1. The CDR3 has 17 residues. The V gene end was trimmed by 3 bases and the J gene end by 2 bases; junction bases not matched to a gene: 13. CDR1 is MDHEN and CDR2 is SYDVKM in the germline V gene. The CDR3 protein is CASSFPTVAGTAYEQYF. DNA for the CDR3: TGTGCCAGCAGTTTCCCGACGGTGGCCGGGACAGCCTACGAGCAGTACTTC.

The V and J genes are TRBV2 and TRBJ2-7, with 9 bases aligning to TRBD2. Germline assignment: CDR1 SNHLY and CDR2 FYNNEI. This CDR3 has 15 residues. With 3 bases clipped from V and 6 bases from J, the junction kept 9 bases outside the gene matches. The CDR3 is CASSEDRGGAGEQYF. Written as DNA, the CDR3 is TGTGCCAGCAGTGAGGACCGCGGGGGGGCGGGCGAGCAGTACTTC.

In the case of this clone: The sample contains more than one DNA sequence encoding this CDR3. The rearrangement uses TRBV5-1 and TRBJ1-3, with D possibly TRBD1 on 6 matching bases. This CDR3 has 15 residues. Per the germline V gene, CDR1 is SGHRS and CDR2 is YFSETQ. Between the trimmed V and J ends, which lost 0 bases and 1 base, there was a span of 8 bases. CDR3 region: CASSLAGASGNTIYF. The CDR3 DNA reads as TGCGCCAGCAGCTTGGCGGGGGCTTCTGGAAACACCATATATTTT.

Only one count was recorded for this clone. This chain links TRBV6-1 with TRBJ2-7; no definite D call. Trimming pared 3 bases from V and 2 bases from J, leaving 8 bases between. Germline V gene sequence: CDR1 MNHNS, CDR2 SASEGT. The CDR3 runs 13 residues. CDR3 region: CASSDTLPYEQYF. CDR3 in DNA: TGTGCCAGCAGTGATACATTGCCCTACGAGCAGTACTTC.

On this clone: A read error may account for a junction end that differs from germline. This sequence joins TRBV13 and TRBJ2-5; 10 positions agree with TRBD2. Germline V gene data show CDR1 as PRHDT and CDR2 as FYEKMQ (reference sequence). This CDR3 has 13 amino acids. The CDR3 bases are TGTGCCAGCAGCTTAGGCTGGACTAGCGGCACCAACTTC. It specifies CASSLGWTSGTNF.

The rearrangement uses TRBV19 and TRBJ1-5; TRBD1 might be the D (6 bases). Between the trimmed V and J ends, which lost 5 bases and 2 bases, there was a span of 13 bases. CDR1 and CDR2 from the germline V gene are LNHDA and SQIVND (reference sequence). CDR3 size: 15 residues. CDR3 protein: CASSGGEVGNQPQHF. CDR3 nucleotide sequence: TGTGCCAGTAGTGGGGGCGAGGTTGGCAATCAGCCCCAGCATTTT.

The rearrangement uses TRBV10-3 and TRBJ2-1; 9 positions agree with TRBD2. Germline V CDR1 and CDR2: ENHRY, SYGVKD. This CDR3 is built from 19 residues. The ends lost 2 bases at V and 1 base at J; junction bases unmatched: 12. DNA for the CDR3: TGTGCCATCAGTGAGAGCGGCGGGGGGGTTCTCAGATCCTACAATGAGCAGTTCTTC. This sequence encodes CAISESGGGVLRSYNEQFF.

In its sample, this clone was seen a few times. The chain recombines TRBV5-1 with TRBJ2-2; maybe TRBD2 (6 bases). The ends were cut back, 0 bases at V and 5 bases at J, with 8 bases in the middle. CDR3 size: 14 residues. Germline loops: CDR1 SGHRS, CDR2 YFSETQ. For the CDR3, the DNA is TGCGCCAGCAGCTTGGAGGCGGGGACCGGGGAGCTGTTTTTT. Translated: CASSLEAGTGELFF.

This rearrangement joins TRBV29-1 to TRBJ2-1, with D possibly called TRBD1 or TRBD2 (6 bases each). This CDR3 has 13 residues. Trimming cost V 4 bases and J 10 bases, with 17 bases left between them. Germline CDR1 is SQVTM and CDR2 is ANQGSEA. The CDR3 DNA sequence: TGCAGCGTTGTGTGGGGCAGGGGAGGCGAGCAGTTCTTC. This translates into CSVVWGRGGEQFF.

This chain connects TRBV5-1 to TRBJ2-1; tentative D call: TRBD2 (6 bases). Trimming pared 2 bases from V and 8 bases from J, leaving 11 bases between. The CDR3 consists of 13 residues. Germline CDR1 is SGHRS and CDR2 is YFSETQ. As DNA, the CDR3 is TGCGCCAGCAGCTTCTCGGGAGACCATGAGCAGTTCTTC. Translated, it gives CASSFSGDHEQFF. Looking up the rest from reference TRBV5-1 and TRBJ2-1 gives the full variable domain: KAGVTQTPRYLIKTRGQQVTLSCSPISGHRSVSWYQQTPGQGLQFLFEYFSETQRNKGNFPGRFSGRQFSNSRSEMNVSTLELGDSALYLCASSFSGDHEQFFGPGTRLTVL.

V gene TRBV27 combines with J gene TRBJ2-3, with D possibly matching TRBD1 (6 bases). V was clipped by 3 bases and J by 4 bases, with 17 bases between them. Germline V gene data show CDR1 as MNHEY and CDR2 as SMNVEV (reference sequence). The CDR3 has 16 residues. The CDR3 here is CASSLRFRDKADTQYF. Here the CDR3 DNA reads TGTGCCAGCAGTTTGCGGTTCCGGGACAAGGCAGATACGCAGTATTTT.

The V and J genes are TRBV19 and TRBJ1-6; 7 bases are a match to TRBD1. The trim removed 3 bases at V and 8 bases at J, leaving 4 bases unmatched. The CDR3 consists of 14 residues. The germline V gene encodes CDR1 LNHDA and CDR2 SQIVND (reference sequence). In DNA, the CDR3 is TGTGCCAGTAGTATGGAGGGGGCTGATTCACCCCTCCACTTT. Amino acid sequence: CASSMEGADSPLHF.

In nucleotides, the CDR3 is TGTGCCTGGACTCCGGGACAGGGGCCCTATAGCAATCAGCCCCAGCATTTT. It translates to CAWTPGQGPYSNQPQHF. V and J are TRBV30 and TRBJ1-5; TRBD1 aligns across 10 bases. J gave up 0 bases and V 4 bases, and 9 bases lay outside the gene matches. CDR3 size: 17 residues. The V gene's germline CDR1 is GTSNPN and CDR2 SVGIG (reference sequence).

DNA of the CDR3: TGTGCCAGCAGTGAAGGGTTTAGCGGGCCCACAGATACGCAGTATTTT. Translating gives CASSEGFSGPTDTQYF. This rearrangement joins TRBV25-1 to TRBJ2-3; 7 bases fit TRBD2. Germline trimming cut 2 bases from V and 2 bases from J; bases unmatched to any gene: 7. Germline V CDR1 and CDR2: MGHDK, SYGVNS. The CDR3 consists of 16 residues.

This chain's CDR3 is CASSESGQMQYF. The CDR3 bases are TGCGCCAGCAGTGAGTCAGGGCAGATGCAGTACTTC. The rearrangement links TRBV10-1 to TRBJ2-7; no clear D. The CDR3 length is 12 residues. CDR1 and CDR2 from the germline V gene are WNHNN and SYGVQD (reference sequence). Trimming stripped 0 bases from V and 9 bases from J, with 9 bases between.

V is TRBV6-6 and J is TRBJ2-7, with a tentative D call TRBD2 (5 bases). This CDR3 is built from 12 residues. V lost 3 bases, J lost 6 bases, and 9 bases lay in between. CDR1 MNHNY and CDR2 SVGAGI come from the germline V gene (reference sequence). CDR3 coding DNA: TGTGCCAGCAGTTATATGAGGGCCGAGCAGTACTTC. It translates to CASSYMRAEQYF.

This clone was found once. The chain carries TRBV6-1 and TRBJ1-2, with D hard to call. The V gene's germline CDR1 is MNHNS and CDR2 SASEGT. There are 13 residues in the CDR3. Trimming took off 10 bases at V and 4 bases at J, with 16 bases between the two ends. The DNA of the CDR3 is TGTGCCACAGAGGACCCTTTTCGCTATGGCTACACCTTC. It encodes CATEDPFRYGYTF.

The chain combines TRBV5-5 with TRBJ1-3, with 8 nucleotides matching TRBD1. The CDR3 extends over 18 amino acids. Germline assignment: CDR1 SGHKS and CDR2 YYEKEE (reference sequence). Trimming cost V 0 bases and J 0 bases; bases outside gene matches: 8. The CDR3 DNA is TGTGCCAGCAGCTTGGGGTACAGGGGGACGAGCTCTGGAAACACCATATATTTT. Protein: CASSLGYRGTSSGNTIYF.

The gene calls are TRBV5-6 and TRBJ1-1; unclear D gene. Deletions cut 0 bases from V and 8 bases from J, with 11 bases between. This CDR3 is 13 amino acids long. Germline-derived CDR1 and CDR2 are SGHDT and YYEEEE. The CDR3 DNA follows: TGTGCCAGCAGCTTGGCGGGCCGGATGGAAGCTTTCTTT. This encodes CASSLAGRMEAFF.

This clone was seen once. The V call is TRBV6-1, the J call TRBJ1-3; D gene unclear. Germline-derived CDR1 and CDR2 are MNHNS and SASEGT. CDR3 size: 16 residues. V lost 4 bases and J 0 bases, leaving 13 bases between the germline ends. The DNA for the CDR3 is TGTGCCAGCAGTGTGAACTGGAACTACTCTGGAAACACCATATATTTT. Its protein is CASSVNWNYSGNTIYF.

The chain couples TRBV6-5 to TRBJ1-2; a weak D match, TRBD1 (6 bases). CDR1 and CDR2 from the germline V gene are MNHEY and SVGAGI. The CDR3 contains 15 residues. Deletions cut 6 bases from V and 0 bases from J, with 14 bases between. Here the CDR3 reads CASSSGGASNYGYTF. In nucleotides, the CDR3 is TGTGCCAGCAGCAGCGGGGGGGCATCTAACTATGGCTACACCTTC.

Concerning this clone itself: At the DNA level, this CDR3 is encoded by other sequences in the same sample as well. The chain employs TRBV5-1 and TRBJ1-1, with D possibly TRBD1 on 6 matching bases. V dropped 0 bases and J dropped 8 bases, with 14 bases sitting between them. The CDR3 is made up of 14 amino acids. Germline lookup yields CDR1 SGHRS and CDR2 YFSETQ. The DNA of the CDR3 is TGCGCCAGCAGCTTGGGACAGGCTCCCCTAGAAGCTTTCTTT. Residues: CASSLGQAPLEAFF. Combining the CDR3 with reference TRBV5-1 and TRBJ1-1 gives the whole variable domain KAGVTQTPRYLIKTRGQQVTLSCSPISGHRSVSWYQQTPGQGLQFLFEYFSETQRNKGNFPGRFSGRQFSNSRSEMNVSTLELGDSALYLCASSLGQAPLEAFFGQGTRLTVV.

This sequence joins TRBV21-1 and TRBJ2-7; TRBD1, the table's D call, was not compared with the DNA. TRBV21-1 is deemed a pseudogene. The CDR3 has 15 residues. The CDR3 region is CASSTLDRRKYEQYF. CDR3 DNA: TGTGCCAGCAGCACCCTGGACAGGAGAAAGTACGAGCAGTACTTC.

This clone has a single count. Here the CDR3 reads CAIEGQLITRNTIYF. The CDR3 nucleotides are TGTGCCATCGAGGGACAGCTCATAACTCGAAACACCATATATTTT. The rearrangement links TRBV2 to TRBJ1-3; 7 nucleotides line up with TRBD1. The CDR3 contains 15 residues. The junction had 14 bases not matched to a gene; V was cut back by 10 bases and J by 5 bases. Germline-derived CDR1 and CDR2 are SNHLY and FYNNEI.

The count of this clone is one. This chain joins TRBV4-2 and TRBJ2-2; 10 positions agree with TRBD1. With V trimmed by 5 bases and J by 6 bases, 3 bases remained unmatched. The germline gives CDR1 LGHNA, CDR2 YNFKEQ. This CDR3 is 14 amino acids long. The CDR3 bases are TGTGCCAGCAGCTACGGACAGGGGGCCGGGGAGCTGTTTTTT. Protein sequence: CASSYGQGAGELFF.